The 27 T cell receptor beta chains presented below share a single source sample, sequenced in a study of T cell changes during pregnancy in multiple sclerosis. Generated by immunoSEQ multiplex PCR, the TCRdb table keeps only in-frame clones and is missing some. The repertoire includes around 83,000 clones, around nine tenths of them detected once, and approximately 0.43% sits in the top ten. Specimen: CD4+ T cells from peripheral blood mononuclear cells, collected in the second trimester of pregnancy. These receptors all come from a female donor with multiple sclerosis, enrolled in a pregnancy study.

In nucleotides, the CDR3 is TGTGCCAGCAGTGAACGCAGGTATTCCTCCTACAATGAGCAGTTCTTC. This sequence encodes CASSERRYSSYNEQFF. The chain is built from TRBV2 and TRBJ2-1; D is unresolved. Trimming took off 2 bases at V and 0 bases at J, with 11 bases between the two ends. The CDR3 runs to 16 residues. Germline assignment: CDR1 SNHLY and CDR2 FYNNEI.

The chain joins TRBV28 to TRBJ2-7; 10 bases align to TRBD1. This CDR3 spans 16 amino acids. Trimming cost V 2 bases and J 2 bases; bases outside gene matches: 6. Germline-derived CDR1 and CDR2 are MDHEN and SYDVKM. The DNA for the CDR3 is TGTGCCAGCAGTTTAACGTCGGGACAGGGGACCTACGAGCAGTACTTC. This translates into CASSLTSGQGTYEQYF.

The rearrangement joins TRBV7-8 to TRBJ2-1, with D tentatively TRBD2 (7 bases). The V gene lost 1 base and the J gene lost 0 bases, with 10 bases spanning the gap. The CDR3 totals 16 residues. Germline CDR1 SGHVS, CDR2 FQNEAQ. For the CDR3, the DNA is TGTGCCAGCAGCTTAGGGAGGGGGGGCTCCTACAATGAGCAGTTCTTC. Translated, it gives CASSLGRGGSYNEQFF.

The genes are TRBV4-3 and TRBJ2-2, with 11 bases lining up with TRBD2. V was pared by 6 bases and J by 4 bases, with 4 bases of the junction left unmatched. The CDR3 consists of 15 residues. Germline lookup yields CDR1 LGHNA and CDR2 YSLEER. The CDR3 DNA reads TGCGCCAGCAGGACTAGCGGGGCGATCACCGGGGAGCTGTTTTTT. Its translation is CASRTSGAITGELFF.

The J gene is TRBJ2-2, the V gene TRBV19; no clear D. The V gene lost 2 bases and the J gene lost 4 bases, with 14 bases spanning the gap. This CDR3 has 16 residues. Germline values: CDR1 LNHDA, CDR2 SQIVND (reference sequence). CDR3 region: CASSIPPQATTGELFF. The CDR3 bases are TGTGCCAGTAGTATACCCCCCCAAGCCACCACCGGGGAGCTGTTTTTT. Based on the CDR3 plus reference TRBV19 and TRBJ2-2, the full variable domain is DGGITQSPKYLFRKEGQNVTLSCEQNLNHDAMYWYRQDPGQGLRLIYYSQIVNDFQKGDIAEGYSVSREKKESFPLTVTSAQKNPTAFYLCASSIPPQATTGELFFGEGSRLTVL.

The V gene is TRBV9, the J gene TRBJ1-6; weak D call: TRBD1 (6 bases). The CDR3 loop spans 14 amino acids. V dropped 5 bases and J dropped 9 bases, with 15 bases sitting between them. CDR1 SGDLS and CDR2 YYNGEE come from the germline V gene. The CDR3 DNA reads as TGTGCCAGCAGTAAGGACAGCCTAGGTTCACCCCTCCACTTT. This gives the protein CASSKDSLGSPLHF.

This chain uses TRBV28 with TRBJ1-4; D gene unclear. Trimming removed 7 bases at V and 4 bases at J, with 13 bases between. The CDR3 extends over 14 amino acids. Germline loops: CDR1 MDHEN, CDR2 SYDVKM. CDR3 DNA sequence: TGTGCCAGCAACCCCGGCGGGCTTAATGAAAAACTGTTTTTT. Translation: CASNPGGLNEKLFF. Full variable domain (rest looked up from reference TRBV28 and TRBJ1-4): DVKVTQSSRYLVKRTGEKVFLECVQDMDHENMFWYRQDPGLGLRLIYFSYDVKMKEKGDIPEGYSVSREKKERFSLILESASTNQTSMYLCASNPGGLNEKLFFGSGTQLSVL.

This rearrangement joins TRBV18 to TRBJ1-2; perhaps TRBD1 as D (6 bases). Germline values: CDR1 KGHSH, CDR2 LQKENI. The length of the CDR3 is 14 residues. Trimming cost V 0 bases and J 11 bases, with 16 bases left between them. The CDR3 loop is CASSPPTTRDIYTF. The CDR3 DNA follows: TGTGCCAGCTCACCACCGACGACCCGGGACATTTACACCTTC.

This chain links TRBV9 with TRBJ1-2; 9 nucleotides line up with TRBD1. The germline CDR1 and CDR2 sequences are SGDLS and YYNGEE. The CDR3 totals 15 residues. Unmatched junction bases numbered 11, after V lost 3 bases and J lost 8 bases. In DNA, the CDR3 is TGTGCCAGCAGCGCAATGGACAGGGGAGTTACGGGCTACACCTTC. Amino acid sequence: CASSAMDRGVTGYTF.

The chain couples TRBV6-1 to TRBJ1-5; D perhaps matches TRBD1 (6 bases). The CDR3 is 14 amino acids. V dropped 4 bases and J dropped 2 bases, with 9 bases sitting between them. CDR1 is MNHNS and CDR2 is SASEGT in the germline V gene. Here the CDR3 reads CASSVQGGNQPQHF. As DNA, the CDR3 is TGTGCCAGCAGTGTACAGGGCGGCAATCAGCCCCAGCATTTT.

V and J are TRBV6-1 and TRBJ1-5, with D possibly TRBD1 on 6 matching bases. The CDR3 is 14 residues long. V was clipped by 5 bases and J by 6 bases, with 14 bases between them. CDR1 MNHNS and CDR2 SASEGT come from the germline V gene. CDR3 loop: CASSSQGPGQPQHF. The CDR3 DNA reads TGTGCCAGCAGTTCTCAGGGGCCGGGTCAGCCCCAGCATTTT.

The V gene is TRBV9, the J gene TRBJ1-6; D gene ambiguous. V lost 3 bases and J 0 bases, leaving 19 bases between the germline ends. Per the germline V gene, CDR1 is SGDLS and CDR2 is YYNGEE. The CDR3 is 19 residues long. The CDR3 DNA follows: TGTGCCAGCAGCGCGGTTTCAGGAGGCAGGAGCTCCTATAATTCACCCCTCCACTTT. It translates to CASSAVSGGRSSYNSPLHF.

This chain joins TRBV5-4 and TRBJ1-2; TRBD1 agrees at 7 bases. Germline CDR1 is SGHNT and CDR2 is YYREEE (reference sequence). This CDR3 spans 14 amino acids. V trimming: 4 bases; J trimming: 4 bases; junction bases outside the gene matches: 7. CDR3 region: CASSKWGQLYGYTF. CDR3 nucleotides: TGTGCCAGCAGCAAGTGGGGACAGCTCTATGGCTACACCTTC.

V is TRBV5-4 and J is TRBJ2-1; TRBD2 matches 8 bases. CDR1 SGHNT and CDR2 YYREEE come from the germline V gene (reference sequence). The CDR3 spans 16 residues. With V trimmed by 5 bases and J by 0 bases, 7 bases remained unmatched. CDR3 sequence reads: CASRSGGLSSYNEQFF. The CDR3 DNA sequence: TGTGCCAGCAGAAGCGGGGGCCTCTCCTCCTACAATGAGCAGTTCTTC.

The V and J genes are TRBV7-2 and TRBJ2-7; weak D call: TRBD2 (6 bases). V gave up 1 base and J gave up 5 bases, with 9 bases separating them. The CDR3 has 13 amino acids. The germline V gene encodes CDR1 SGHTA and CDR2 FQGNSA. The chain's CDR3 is CASSLGRVNEQYF. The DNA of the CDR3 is TGTGCCAGCAGCTTAGGGAGGGTGAACGAGCAGTACTTC. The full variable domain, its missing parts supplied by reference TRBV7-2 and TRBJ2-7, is GAGVSQSPSNKVTEKGKDVELRCDPISGHTALYWYRQSLGQGLEFLIYFQGNSAPDKSGLPSDRFSAERTGGSVSTLTIQRTQQEDSAVYLCASSLGRVNEQYFGPGTRLTVT.

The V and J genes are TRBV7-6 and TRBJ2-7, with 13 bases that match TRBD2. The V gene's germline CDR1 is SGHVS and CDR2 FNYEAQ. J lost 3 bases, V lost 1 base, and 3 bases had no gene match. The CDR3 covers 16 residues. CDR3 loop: CASSLGTSGSGYEQYF. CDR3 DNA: TGTGCCAGCAGCTTAGGGACTAGCGGGAGTGGCTACGAGCAGTACTTC. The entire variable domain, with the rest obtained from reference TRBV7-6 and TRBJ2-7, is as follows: GAGVSQSPRYKVTKRGQDVALRCDPISGHVSLYWYRQALGQGPEFLTYFNYEAQQDKSGLPNDRFSAERPEGSISTLTIQRTEQRDSAMYRCASSLGTSGSGYEQYFGPGTRLTVT.

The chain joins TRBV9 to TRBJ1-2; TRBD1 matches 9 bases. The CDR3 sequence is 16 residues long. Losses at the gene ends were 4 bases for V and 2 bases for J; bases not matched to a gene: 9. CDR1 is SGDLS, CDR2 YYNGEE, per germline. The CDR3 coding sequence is TGTGCCAGCAGCCCTAGAGGGGACAGGGTGAACTATGGCTACACCTTC. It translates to CASSPRGDRVNYGYTF.

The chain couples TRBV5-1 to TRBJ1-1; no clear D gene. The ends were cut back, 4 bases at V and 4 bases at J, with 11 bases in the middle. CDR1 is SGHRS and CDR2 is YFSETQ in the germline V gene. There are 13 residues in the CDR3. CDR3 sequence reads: CASSASGPTEAFF. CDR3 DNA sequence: TGCGCCAGCAGCGCGAGCGGGCCCACTGAAGCTTTCTTT. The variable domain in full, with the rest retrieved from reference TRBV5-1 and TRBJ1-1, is KAGVTQTPRYLIKTRGQQVTLSCSPISGHRSVSWYQQTPGQGLQFLFEYFSETQRNKGNFPGRFSGRQFSNSRSEMNVSTLELGDSALYLCASSASGPTEAFFGQGTRLTVV.

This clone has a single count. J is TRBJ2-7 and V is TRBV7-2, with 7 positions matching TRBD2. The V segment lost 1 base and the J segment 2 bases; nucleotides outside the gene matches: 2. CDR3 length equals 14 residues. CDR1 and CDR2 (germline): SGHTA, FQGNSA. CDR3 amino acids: CASSLGGGPYEQYF. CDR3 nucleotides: TGTGCCAGCAGCTTAGGGGGGGGTCCCTACGAGCAGTACTTC.

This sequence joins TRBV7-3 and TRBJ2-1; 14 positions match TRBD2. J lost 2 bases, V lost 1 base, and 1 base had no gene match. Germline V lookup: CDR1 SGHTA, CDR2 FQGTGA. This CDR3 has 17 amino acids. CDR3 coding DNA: TGTGCCAGCAGCTTAAAGGGACTAGCGGGAGCCTACAATGAGCAGTTCTTC. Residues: CASSLKGLAGAYNEQFF.

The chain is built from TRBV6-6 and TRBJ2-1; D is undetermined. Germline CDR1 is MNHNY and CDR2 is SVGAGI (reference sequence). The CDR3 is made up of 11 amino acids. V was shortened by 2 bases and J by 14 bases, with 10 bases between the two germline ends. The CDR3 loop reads CASSYSFLEFF. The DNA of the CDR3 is TGTGCCAGCAGTTACAGCTTTTTGGAGTTCTTC.

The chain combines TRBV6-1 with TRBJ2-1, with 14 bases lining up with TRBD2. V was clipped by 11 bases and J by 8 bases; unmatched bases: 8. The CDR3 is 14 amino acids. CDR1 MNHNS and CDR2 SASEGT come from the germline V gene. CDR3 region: CASGLAGGLYEQFF. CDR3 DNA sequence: TGTGCCTCCGGACTAGCGGGGGGCTTATATGAGCAGTTCTTC.

As DNA, the CDR3 is TGTGCCAGTAGTATAAAATTAGGGGCGGGACTCCAGCAGTACTTC. Translating gives CASSIKLGAGLQQYF. The V and J genes are TRBV19 and TRBJ2-7; D may be TRBD2 (6 bases). Germline V gene lookup returns CDR1 LNHDA and CDR2 SQIVND (reference sequence). The CDR3 has 15 amino acids. Between the trimmed V and J ends, which lost 2 bases and 8 bases, there was a span of 19 bases.

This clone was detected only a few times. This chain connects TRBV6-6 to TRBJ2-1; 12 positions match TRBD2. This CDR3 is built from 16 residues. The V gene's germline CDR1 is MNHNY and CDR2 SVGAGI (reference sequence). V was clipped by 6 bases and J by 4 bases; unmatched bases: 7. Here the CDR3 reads CASRPSGTSGYNEQFF. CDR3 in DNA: TGTGCCAGCAGGCCATCCGGGACTAGCGGGTACAATGAGCAGTTCTTC.

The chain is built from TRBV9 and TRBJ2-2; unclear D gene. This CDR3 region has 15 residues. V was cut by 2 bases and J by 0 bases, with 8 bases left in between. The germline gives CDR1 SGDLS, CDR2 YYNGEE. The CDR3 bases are TGTGCCAGCAGCGTGGGCAGAGCGAACACCGGGGAGCTGTTTTTT. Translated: CASSVGRANTGELFF.

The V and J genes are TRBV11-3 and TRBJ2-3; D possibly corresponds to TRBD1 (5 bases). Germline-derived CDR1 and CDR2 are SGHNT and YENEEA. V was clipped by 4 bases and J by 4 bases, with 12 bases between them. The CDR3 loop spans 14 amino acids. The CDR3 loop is CASSSRGLADTQYF. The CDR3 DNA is TGTGCCAGCAGCTCTAGGGGTCTAGCAGATACGCAGTATTTT.

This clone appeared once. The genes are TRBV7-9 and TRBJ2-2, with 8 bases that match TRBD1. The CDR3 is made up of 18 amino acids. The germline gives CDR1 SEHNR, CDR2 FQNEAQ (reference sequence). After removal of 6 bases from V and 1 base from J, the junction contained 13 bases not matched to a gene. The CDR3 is CASRARAFGQGNTGELFF. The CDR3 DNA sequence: TGTGCCAGCAGGGCTAGAGCCTTCGGACAGGGGAACACCGGGGAGCTGTTTTTT.